The 23 T cell receptor beta chains below come from one sample, sequenced in a study of T cell responses to AZD1222 COVID-19 vaccine. TCRdb's table, derived via immunoSEQ multiplex PCR, lists solely in-frame clones and lacks some. The sample holds 150,000 to 180,000 clones; approximately 87% are singletons and the top ten take 5.5%. The sequencing used peripheral blood, collected on day 0 of MenACWY control vaccination. Source of these receptors: an adult in good health.

This clone was observed a single time. V and J are TRBV5-1 and TRBJ2-1; 11 bases agree with TRBD1. In germline, CDR1 is SGHRS, CDR2 YFSETQ. The CDR3 sequence is 15 residues long. Trimming removed 4 bases from V and 5 bases from J; junction bases left unmatched: 5. This CDR3 is CASSVDRGPHNEQFF. The CDR3 DNA sequence: TGCGCCAGCAGCGTGGACAGGGGGCCCCACAATGAGCAGTTCTTC.

This chain links TRBV19 with TRBJ2-2; 7 positions match TRBD2. Germline V CDR1 and CDR2: LNHDA, SQIVND (reference sequence). The CDR3 totals 16 residues. J lost 3 bases, V lost 4 bases, and 8 bases had no gene match. The chain's CDR3 is CASSSSYAGDTGELFF. The CDR3 region has the DNA TGTGCCAGTAGTAGTAGTTATGCGGGAGACACCGGGGAGCTGTTTTTT.

The chain carries TRBV7-7 and TRBJ2-5, with 9 bases that match TRBD2. After removal of 2 bases from V and 5 bases from J, the junction contained 6 bases not matched to a gene. The CDR3 spans 15 residues. Looked up from germline, CDR1 is SSHAT and CDR2 is FNYEAQ (reference sequence). CDR3 protein: CASSLSRGGFETQYF. For the CDR3, the DNA is TGTGCCAGCAGCTTATCGCGGGGGGGGTTTGAGACCCAGTACTTC.

V and J are TRBV18 and TRBJ1-4, with TRBD1 as a possible D gene (6 bases). The CDR3 covers 17 residues. CDR1 is KGHSH, CDR2 LQKENI, per germline. Trimming removed 3 bases from V and 2 bases from J, with 16 bases in between. The CDR3 spells CASSPRNTGSTNEKLFF. The CDR3 DNA reads TGTGCCAGCTCACCGCGGAATACAGGGTCCACTAATGAAAAACTGTTTTTT.

The chain couples TRBV12-3 or TRBV12-4 to TRBJ2-3, with unresolved D. The CDR3 totals 11 residues. Trimming cost V 7 bases and J 7 bases, with 9 bases left between them. The CDR3 nucleotides are TGTGCCAGCACGGTTGACAATACGCAGTATTTT. It yields the protein CASTVDNTQYF.

V gene TRBV30 combines with J gene TRBJ2-5; TRBD2 agrees at 9 bases. The CDR3 has 14 residues. Germline CDR1 GTSNPN, CDR2 SVGIG (reference sequence). CDR3 sequence (DNA): TGTGCTACTCGCGGGAGGGCCTTGGGGGGGACCCAGTACTTC. Translating gives CATRGRALGGTQYF.

V gene TRBV4-1 combines with J gene TRBJ1-2; no reliable D call. The V end was cut by 1 base, the J end by 1 base, with 7 bases between. Germline loops: CDR1 MGHRA, CDR2 YSYEKL. The CDR3 is 14 amino acids. CDR3 sequence: CASSQADGNYGYTF. The CDR3 nucleotides read TGCGCCAGCAGCCAAGCTGACGGTAACTATGGCTACACCTTC.

This clone was seen once. The chain joins TRBV3-1 (or the pseudogene TRBV3-2) to TRBJ1-1; 11 nucleotides align to TRBD1. From germline, CDR1 is LGHDT and CDR2 YNNKEL (reference sequence). With 1 base clipped from V and 6 bases from J, the junction kept 19 bases outside the gene matches. This CDR3 spans 20 amino acids. CDR3 loop: CASSQGSGQGATSAYAEAFF. The CDR3 DNA is TGTGCCAGCAGCCAAGGATCCGGACAGGGGGCGACGAGTGCTTATGCTGAAGCTTTCTTT.

This clone has a handful of counts. CDR3 region: CASSSRAPSGTYYEQYF. DNA for the CDR3: TGTGCCAGTAGTTCAAGAGCGCCTAGCGGGACATACTACGAGCAGTACTTC. V usage is TRBV19 and J usage is TRBJ2-7; 9 nucleotides agree with TRBD2. The V segment lost 5 bases and the J segment 3 bases; nucleotides outside the gene matches: 14. Germline-derived CDR1 and CDR2 are LNHDA and SQIVND (reference sequence). The CDR3 is 17 amino acids. Variable domain in full (rest from reference TRBV19 and TRBJ2-7): DGGITQSPKYLFRKEGQNVTLSCEQNLNHDAMYWYRQDPGQGLRLIYYSQIVNDFQKGDIAEGYSVSREKKESFPLTVTSAQKNPTAFYLCASSSRAPSGTYYEQYFGPGTRLTVT.

V usage is TRBV5-1 and J usage is TRBJ2-1, with D maybe TRBD1 (5 bases). Germline V CDR1 and CDR2: SGHRS, YFSETQ. V gave up 5 bases and J gave up 2 bases, with 11 bases separating them. The CDR3 runs to 14 residues. As DNA, the CDR3 is TGCGCCAGCAGGGGGCTTCCCCCCTACAATGAGCAGTTCTTC. Translating it yields CASRGLPPYNEQFF.

This rearrangement joins TRBV6-5 to TRBJ1-1; no definite D call. Germline V gene sequence: CDR1 MNHEY, CDR2 SVGAGI. V dropped 6 bases and J dropped 4 bases, with 9 bases sitting between them. The CDR3 consists of 12 residues. CDR3 in amino acids: CASRIVGTEAFF. CDR3 sequence (DNA): TGTGCCAGCAGGATTGTGGGCACTGAAGCTTTCTTT.

This rearrangement joins TRBV3-1 (or the pseudogene TRBV3-2) to TRBJ1-5; D ambiguous. In germline, CDR1 is LGHDT, CDR2 YNNKEL (reference sequence). The ends were cut back, 5 bases at V and 12 bases at J, with 17 bases in the middle. This CDR3 comprises 13 residues. The CDR3 bases are TGTGCCAGCAGCATTTCTGGCACAGCTCTCCAGCATTTT. Translating gives CASSISGTALQHF.

The chain couples TRBV9 to TRBJ1-1; D is unresolved. CDR1 is SGDLS, CDR2 YYNGEE, per germline. V lost 0 bases to trimming and J lost 1 base, with 7 bases between them. The CDR3 spans 14 residues. The CDR3 reads CASSVGRGNTEAFF. In DNA, the CDR3 is TGTGCCAGCAGCGTAGGCCGAGGGAACACTGAAGCTTTCTTT.

The rearrangement joins TRBV19 to TRBJ2-2, with TRBD1 matching over 7 bases. Germline V gene lookup returns CDR1 LNHDA and CDR2 SQIVND (reference sequence). CDR3 length: 14 amino acids. Trimming at V came to 6 bases and at J to 3 bases, leaving 4 bases not matched to a gene. The CDR3 DNA reads TGTGCCAGTAGACGACAGGGAGACACCGGGGAGCTGTTTTTT. The encoded protein is CASRRQGDTGELFF.

The CDR3 DNA sequence: TGTGCCAGCAGCTTAGGGGAGCAGAGGCAAGATACGCAGTATTTT. It translates to CASSLGEQRQDTQYF. This chain joins TRBV7-9 and TRBJ2-3; a weak D match, TRBD2 (5 bases). Trimming took 1 base from V and 5 from J, leaving 13 bases between them. The CDR3 covers 15 residues. Germline V lookup: CDR1 SEHNR, CDR2 FQNEAQ (reference sequence).

The CDR3 here is CASRDSGLSVNEQFF. DNA for the CDR3: TGTGCCAGCAGGGACTCGGGACTCTCAGTCAATGAGCAGTTCTTC. This sequence joins TRBV2 and TRBJ2-1, with D maybe TRBD2 (6 bases). Germline V gene sequence: CDR1 SNHLY, CDR2 FYNNEI. V lost 6 bases and J lost 6, with 18 bases in between. The CDR3 loop spans 15 amino acids.

Written as DNA, the CDR3 is TGTGCCAGTAGTCGACTAGCGGGAGCTCGCTACGAGCAGTACTTC. Amino acid sequence: CASSRLAGARYEQYF. V usage is TRBV19 and J usage is TRBJ2-7, with 12 bases aligning to TRBD2. The CDR3 is 15 amino acids. Germline trimming cut 5 bases from V and 3 bases from J; bases unmatched to any gene: 5. Germline V gene lookup returns CDR1 LNHDA and CDR2 SQIVND (reference sequence).

The genes are TRBV5-1 and TRBJ1-2; D remains ambiguous. The length of the CDR3 is 13 residues. The V gene lost 2 bases and the J gene lost 4 bases, with 9 bases spanning the gap. Germline V gene lookup returns CDR1 SGHRS and CDR2 YFSETQ. The CDR3 loop reads CASSLGSTYGYTF. CDR3 DNA sequence: TGCGCCAGCAGCTTAGGATCTACCTATGGCTACACCTTC.

The table lists this clone with a count of one. The chain is built from TRBV11-3 and TRBJ2-1; D is uncertain. Looked up from germline, CDR1 is SGHNT and CDR2 is YENEEA. CDR3 length equals 16 residues. The ends were cut back, 3 bases at V and 5 bases at J, with 17 bases in the middle. The CDR3 loop reads CASSFTLPVGDNEQFF. CDR3 sequence (DNA): TGTGCCAGCAGCTTTACTCTACCCGTTGGCGACAATGAGCAGTTCTTC. The full variable domain, rest sourced from reference TRBV11-3 and TRBJ2-1, is EAGVVQSPRYKIIEKKQPVAFWCNPISGHNTLYWYLQNLGQGPELLIRYENEEAVDDSQLPKDRFSAERLKGVDSTLKIQPAELGDSAVYLCASSFTLPVGDNEQFFGPGTRLTVL.

This chain uses TRBV5-4 with TRBJ2-5; D remains unclear. Germline V CDR1 and CDR2: SGHNT, YYREEE (reference sequence). The length of the CDR3 is 14 residues. The ends were cut back, 0 bases at V and 5 bases at J, with 11 bases in the middle. CDR3 amino acids: CASSLVTAIETQYF. CDR3 in DNA: TGTGCCAGCAGCTTGGTCACAGCCATCGAGACCCAGTACTTC.

The chain employs TRBV6-6 and TRBJ2-7; D not certain. CDR3 length: 11 residues. In germline, CDR1 is MNHNY, CDR2 SVGAGI (reference sequence). Trimming shortened V by 5 bases and J by 4 bases, and 6 bases separated the two germline ends. The CDR3 loop reads CASSRRYEQYF. Written as DNA, the CDR3 is TGTGCCAGCAGTCGACGGTACGAGCAGTACTTC.

The V gene is TRBV11-2, the J gene TRBJ2-1; 8 bases agree with TRBD2. V lost 3 bases to trimming and J lost 7 bases; unmatched junction nucleotides: 5. This CDR3 is 14 amino acids long. Germline CDR1 SGHAT, CDR2 FQNNGV. CDR3 DNA sequence: TGTGCCAGCAGCTTGGCGGGAGGAGGGAATGAGCAGTTCTTC. Protein: CASSLAGGGNEQFF.

The chain uses TRBV24-1 and TRBJ2-1; D is uncertain. V dropped 7 bases and J dropped 4 bases, with 10 bases sitting between them. The CDR3 is 13 residues long. CDR1 and CDR2 from the germline V gene are KGHDR and SFDVKD. CDR3 protein: CATRQTAYNEQFF. The CDR3 DNA sequence: TGTGCCACCAGACAGACGGCTTACAATGAGCAGTTCTTC.